These T cell receptor beta chains were read from a single sample in a study of blood T cell repertoires in COVID-19. The table came from immunoSEQ multiplex PCR; TCRdb's copy has only in-frame clones and leaves some out. The sample shows approximately 210,000 clones, roughly 85% of them seen only once. Input material: peripheral blood. These receptors came from a woman in her 70s with active or convalescent COVID-19. The CDR3 runs from the conserved cysteine through the conserved F or W. The D gene is left open where the match is weak. Only some rows state a clone size, as once, few, many or a class for expanded clones.

v_gene	abundance	j_gene	len	d_gene	CDR3aa	CDR3nt
TRBV6-5	few	TRBJ1-2	16	-	CASSYSNNPGSYGYTF	TGTGCCAGCAGTTACTCGAACAATCCCGGGAGCTATGGCTACACCTTC
TRBV30	-	TRBJ2-5	14	-	CAWSDSTSGETQYF	TGTGCCTGGAGTGACTCGACCTCAGGAGAGACCCAGTACTTC
TRBV3-1/TRBV3-2	few	TRBJ2-3	12	-	CASSQGPRTQYF	TGTGCCAGCAGCCAAGGTCCCCGGACGCAGTATTTT
TRBV27	many	TRBJ2-7	14	TRBD1	CASSWTGYSGEQYF	TGTGCCAGCAGTTGGACAGGGTATTCTGGCGAGCAGTACTTC
TRBV30	-	TRBJ2-5	12	TRBD2	CAWSPGGETQYF	TGTGCCTGGAGCCCCGGGGGGGAGACCCAGTACTTC
TRBV19	-	TRBJ1-1	15	TRBD1	CASSSPGQGNTEAFF	TGTGCCAGTAGTTCCCCGGGACAGGGTAACACTGAAGCTTTCTTT
TRBV18	-	TRBJ1-6	13	-	CASSPGRDSPLHF	TGTGCCAGCTCACCCGGCCGGGATTCACCCCTCCACTTT
TRBV19	-	TRBJ2-1	13	-	CATNGLLNEEQFF	TGTGCCACCAACGGACTCCTCAACGAGGAGCAGTTCTTC
TRBV5-1	once	TRBJ2-1	13	-	CASSSRTNNEQFF	TGCGCCAGCAGCTCAAGGACAAACAATGAGCAGTTCTTC
TRBV5-8	-	TRBJ2-3	14	-	CASSQDREADTQYF	TGTGCCAGCAGCCAAGACAGGGAGGCAGATACGCAGTATTTT
TRBV29-1	-	TRBJ1-4	13	-	CSVDRLGNEKLFF	TGCAGCGTTGACCGACTTGGGAATGAAAAACTGTTTTTT
TRBV29-1	-	TRBJ1-1	13	-	CSVVKGVNTEAFF	TGCAGCGTTGTTAAGGGGGTGAACACTGAAGCTTTCTTT
TRBV5-1	-	TRBJ1-1	13	-	CASSLIGGTEAFF	TGCGCCAGCAGCTTGATAGGGGGCACTGAAGCTTTCTTT
TRBV7-7	few	TRBJ2-5	16	TRBD1	CASSLAPGTGGETQYF	TGTGCTAGCAGCTTAGCGCCCGGGACAGGGGGGGAGACCCAGTACTTC
TRBV5-5	-	TRBJ1-3	16	-	CASSSADTSSGNTIYF	TGTGCCAGCAGCTCCGCAGACACCTCCTCTGGAAACACCATATATTTT
TRBV5-6	-	TRBJ2-1	13	-	CASSLGAANEQFF	TGTGCCAGCAGCTTGGGGGCAGCCAATGAGCAGTTCTTC
TRBV7-9	-	TRBJ1-2	15	TRBD1	CASSLLDRMPYGYTF	TGTGCCAGCAGCTTATTGGACAGGATGCCCTATGGCTACACCTTC
TRBV18	-	TRBJ1-4	15	-	CASSPVTATNEKLFF	TGTGCCAGCTCACCAGTAACTGCAACTAATGAAAAACTGTTTTTT
TRBV10-2	-	TRBJ2-5	13	TRBD1	CASRDRVGETQYF	TGCGCCAGCCGAGACAGGGTTGGAGAGACCCAGTACTTC
TRBV19	once	TRBJ1-5	18	TRBD1	CASSIDPPRTGGHQPQHF	TGTGCCAGTAGTATAGACCCCCCGCGGACAGGGGGACATCAGCCCCAGCATTTT
TRBV12-3/TRBV12-4	once	TRBJ1-3	13	TRBD1	CASRGTGGRPIYF	TGTGCCAGCAGGGGGACAGGGGGCCGACCCATATATTTT
TRBV19	few	TRBJ2-1	16	TRBD1	CASSVEQGSPYNEQFF	TGTGCCAGTAGTGTGGAACAGGGGTCACCCTACAATGAGCAGTTCTTC
TRBV5-1	-	TRBJ1-2	17	TRBD1	CASSFGGTGQGDYGYTF	TGCGCCAGCAGCTTCGGGGGTACCGGACAGGGGGACTATGGCTACACCTTC
TRBV2	-	TRBJ1-5	15	TRBD1	CASSPRTGPNQPQHF	TGTGCCAGCAGTCCCCGGACAGGGCCAAATCAGCCCCAGCATTTT
TRBV11-3	-	TRBJ2-5	17	TRBD2	CASSSGLAGGGEETQYF	TGTGCCAGCAGCTCCGGACTAGCGGGGGGCGGGGAAGAGACCCAGTACTTC
TRBV2	-	TRBJ2-7	13	TRBD1	CASSEEGGGQGYF	TGTGCCAGCAGTGAGGAGGGTGGGGGACAGGGGTACTTC
TRBV5-4	-	TRBJ2-1	15	-	CASSLQGNSYNEQFF	TGTGCCAGCAGCTTGCAGGGCAACTCCTACAATGAGCAGTTCTTC
TRBV19	-	TRBJ1-3	17	-	CASKRPGQQFSGNTIYF	TGTGCCTCGAAACGCCCCGGACAGCAATTCTCTGGAAACACCATATATTTT
TRBV15	-	TRBJ2-1	13	-	CATSPRQGGEQFF	TGTGCCACCAGCCCACGACAGGGAGGTGAGCAGTTCTTC
TRBV5-1	-	TRBJ2-5	16	TRBD1	CASSTTGAAVQETQYF	TGCGCCAGCAGCACAACAGGGGCGGCGGTGCAAGAGACCCAGTACTTC
TRBV7-2	-	TRBJ2-7	15	-	CASSLNRDHGGEQYF	TGTGCCAGCAGCTTGAACCGGGACCATGGGGGGGAGCAGTACTTC
TRBV11-2	-	TRBJ1-2	13	TRBD1	CASRRDSNYGYTF	TGTGCCAGCAGACGGGACAGCAACTATGGCTACACCTTC
TRBV5-4	-	TRBJ2-3	15	TRBD1	CASSDQGQATGTQYF	TGTGCCAGCAGCGATCAGGGACAGGCTACGGGTACGCAGTATTTT
TRBV2	-	TRBJ2-2	13	TRBD2	CASSREGTGELFF	TGTGCCAGCTCCCGGGAGGGGACCGGGGAGCTGTTTTTT
TRBV6-4	-	TRBJ1-6	16	TRBD1	CASKIKKQGRNSPLHF	TGTGCCAGCAAGATAAAAAAACAGGGGCGGAATTCACCCCTCCACTTT